This T cell receptor beta chain was sequenced in a study of beta chain features in type 1 diabetes. This clone was detected only once. The whole isolated RNA underwent reverse transcription, so sequencing captured expressed TCRB transcripts. This table comes from immunoSEQ multiplex PCR, and its TCRdb copy is limited to in-frame clones, with some not included. The sample lists some 150,000 clones, about 50% occurring once. The sample consisted of Tregs from blood. This sequence was found in a man between 18 and 29 years old in good health.

CDR3 nucleotides: TGTGCCAGCAGTTCTCAGATGGACACGCACTATGGCTACACCTTC. Translated, it gives CASSSQMDTHYGYTF. This chain joins TRBV6-1 and TRBJ1-2; D possibly corresponds to TRBD1 (5 bases). CDR1 and CDR2 (germline): MNHNS, SASEGT. V gave up 5 bases and J gave up 3 bases, with 16 bases separating them. The CDR3 runs 15 residues.